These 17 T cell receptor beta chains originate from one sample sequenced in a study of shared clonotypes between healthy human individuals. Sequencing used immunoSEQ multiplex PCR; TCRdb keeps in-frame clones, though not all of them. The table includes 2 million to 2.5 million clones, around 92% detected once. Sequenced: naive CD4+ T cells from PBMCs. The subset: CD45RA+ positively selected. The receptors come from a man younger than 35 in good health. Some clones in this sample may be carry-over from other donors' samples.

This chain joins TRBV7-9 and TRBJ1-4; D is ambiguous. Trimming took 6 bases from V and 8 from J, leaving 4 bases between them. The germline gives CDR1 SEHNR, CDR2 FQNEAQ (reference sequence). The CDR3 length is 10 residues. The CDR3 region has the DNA TGTGCCAGCAGGTACGAAAAACTGTTTTTT. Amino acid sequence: CASRYEKLFF.

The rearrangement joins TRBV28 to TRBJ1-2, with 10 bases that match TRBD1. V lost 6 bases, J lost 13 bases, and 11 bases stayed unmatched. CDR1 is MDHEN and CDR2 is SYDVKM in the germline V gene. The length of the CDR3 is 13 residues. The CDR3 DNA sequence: TGTGCCAGCAGCAGCCCTGGGACAGGGGTGGGCACCTTC. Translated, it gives CASSSPGTGVGTF.

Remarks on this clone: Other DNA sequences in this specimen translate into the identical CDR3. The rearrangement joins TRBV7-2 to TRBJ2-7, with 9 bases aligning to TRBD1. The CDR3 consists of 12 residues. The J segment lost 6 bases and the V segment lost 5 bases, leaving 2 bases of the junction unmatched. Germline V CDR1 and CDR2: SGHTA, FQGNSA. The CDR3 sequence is CASSLDRGEQYF. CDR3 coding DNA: TGTGCCAGCAGCCTGGACAGGGGCGAGCAGTACTTC.

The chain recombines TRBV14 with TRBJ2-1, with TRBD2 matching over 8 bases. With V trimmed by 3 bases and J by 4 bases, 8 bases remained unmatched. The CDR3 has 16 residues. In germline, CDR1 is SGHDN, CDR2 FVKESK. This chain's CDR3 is CASSHRTSGRYNEQFF. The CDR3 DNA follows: TGTGCCAGCAGCCACAGAACTAGCGGACGATACAATGAGCAGTTCTTC.

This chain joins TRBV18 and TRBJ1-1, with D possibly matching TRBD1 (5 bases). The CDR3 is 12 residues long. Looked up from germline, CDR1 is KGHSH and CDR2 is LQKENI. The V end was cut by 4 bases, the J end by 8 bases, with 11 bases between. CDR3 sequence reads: CASSLQEREAFF. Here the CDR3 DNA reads TGTGCCAGCTCACTACAGGAGAGGGAAGCTTTCTTT.

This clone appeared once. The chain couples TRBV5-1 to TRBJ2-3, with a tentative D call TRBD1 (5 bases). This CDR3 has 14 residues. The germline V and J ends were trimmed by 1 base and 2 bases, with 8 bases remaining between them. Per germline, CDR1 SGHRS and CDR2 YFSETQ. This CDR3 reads CASSLRQITDTQYF. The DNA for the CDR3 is TGCGCCAGCAGCTTGCGACAGATCACAGATACGCAGTATTTT.

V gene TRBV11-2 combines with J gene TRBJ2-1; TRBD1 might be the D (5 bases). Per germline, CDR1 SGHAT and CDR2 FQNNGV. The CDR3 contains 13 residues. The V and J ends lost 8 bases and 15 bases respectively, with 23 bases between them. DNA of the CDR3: TGTGCCAGCGCTCGAGCCTTATGGACAAGGGGGTTCTTC. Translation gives CASARALWTRGFF.

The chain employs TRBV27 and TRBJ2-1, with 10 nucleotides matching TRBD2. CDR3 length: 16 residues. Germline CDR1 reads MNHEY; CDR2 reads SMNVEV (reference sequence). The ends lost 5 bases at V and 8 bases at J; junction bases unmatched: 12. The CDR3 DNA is TGTGCCAGCAGTCTACAGGGACTAGCGAGCATCTATGAGCAGTTCTTC. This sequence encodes CASSLQGLASIYEQFF.

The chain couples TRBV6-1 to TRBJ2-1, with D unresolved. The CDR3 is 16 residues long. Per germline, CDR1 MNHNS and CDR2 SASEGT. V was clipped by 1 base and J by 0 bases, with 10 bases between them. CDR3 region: CASSEGPFRSYNEQFF. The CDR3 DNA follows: TGTGCCAGCAGTGAAGGCCCTTTTCGCTCCTACAATGAGCAGTTCTTC.

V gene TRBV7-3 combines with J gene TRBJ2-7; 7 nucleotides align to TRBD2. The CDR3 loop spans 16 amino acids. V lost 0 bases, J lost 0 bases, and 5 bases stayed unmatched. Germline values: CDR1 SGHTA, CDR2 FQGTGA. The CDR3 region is CASSLTTSGDSYEQYF. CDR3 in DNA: TGTGCCAGCAGCTTAACCACCAGCGGGGACTCCTACGAGCAGTACTTC.

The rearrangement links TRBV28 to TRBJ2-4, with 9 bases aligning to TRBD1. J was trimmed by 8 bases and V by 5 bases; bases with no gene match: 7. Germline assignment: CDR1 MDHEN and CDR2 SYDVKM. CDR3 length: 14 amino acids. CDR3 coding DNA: TGTGCCAGCAGTACACGGACAGGGGCGGACATTCAGTACTTC. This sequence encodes CASSTRTGADIQYF.

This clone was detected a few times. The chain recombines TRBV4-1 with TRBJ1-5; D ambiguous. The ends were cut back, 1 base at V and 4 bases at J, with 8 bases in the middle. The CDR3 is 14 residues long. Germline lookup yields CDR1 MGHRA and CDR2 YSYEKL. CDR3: CASSQVQKNQPQHF. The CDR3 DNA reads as TGCGCCAGCAGCCAAGTACAGAAAAATCAGCCCCAGCATTTT.

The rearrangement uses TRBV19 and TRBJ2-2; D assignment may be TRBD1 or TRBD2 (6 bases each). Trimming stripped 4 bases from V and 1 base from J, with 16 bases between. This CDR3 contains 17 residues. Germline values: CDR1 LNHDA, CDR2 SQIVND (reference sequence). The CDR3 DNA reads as TGTGCCAGTAGTAGCGGATGGGGGCGGGGGAACACCGGGGAGCTGTTTTTT. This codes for CASSSGWGRGNTGELFF.

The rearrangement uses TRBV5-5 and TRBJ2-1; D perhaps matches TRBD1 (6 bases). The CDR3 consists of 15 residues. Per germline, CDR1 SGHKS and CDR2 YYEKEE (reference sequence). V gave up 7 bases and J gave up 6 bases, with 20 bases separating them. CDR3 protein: CASLDTRGSGNEQFF. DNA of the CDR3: TGTGCCAGCCTCGATACTAGGGGGAGTGGCAATGAGCAGTTCTTC.

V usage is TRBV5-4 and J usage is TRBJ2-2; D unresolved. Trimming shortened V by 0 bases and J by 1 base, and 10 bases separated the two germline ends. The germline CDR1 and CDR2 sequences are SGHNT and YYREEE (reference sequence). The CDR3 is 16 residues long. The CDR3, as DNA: TGTGCCAGCAGCTTGGCGCAGGACCTGAACACCGGGGAGCTGTTTTTT. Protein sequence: CASSLAQDLNTGELFF.

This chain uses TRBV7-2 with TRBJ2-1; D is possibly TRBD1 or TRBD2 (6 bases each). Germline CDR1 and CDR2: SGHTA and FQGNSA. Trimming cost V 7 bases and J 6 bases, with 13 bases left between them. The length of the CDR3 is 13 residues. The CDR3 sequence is CASIRRGSNEQFF. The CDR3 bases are TGTGCCAGCATTAGGAGGGGGTCCAATGAGCAGTTCTTC.

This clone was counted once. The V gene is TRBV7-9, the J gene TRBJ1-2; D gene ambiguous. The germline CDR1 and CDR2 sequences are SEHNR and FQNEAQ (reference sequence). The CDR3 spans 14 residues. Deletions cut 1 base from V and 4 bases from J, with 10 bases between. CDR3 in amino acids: CASSLEVSPYGYTF. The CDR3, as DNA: TGTGCCAGCAGCTTAGAGGTCAGCCCCTATGGCTACACCTTC.